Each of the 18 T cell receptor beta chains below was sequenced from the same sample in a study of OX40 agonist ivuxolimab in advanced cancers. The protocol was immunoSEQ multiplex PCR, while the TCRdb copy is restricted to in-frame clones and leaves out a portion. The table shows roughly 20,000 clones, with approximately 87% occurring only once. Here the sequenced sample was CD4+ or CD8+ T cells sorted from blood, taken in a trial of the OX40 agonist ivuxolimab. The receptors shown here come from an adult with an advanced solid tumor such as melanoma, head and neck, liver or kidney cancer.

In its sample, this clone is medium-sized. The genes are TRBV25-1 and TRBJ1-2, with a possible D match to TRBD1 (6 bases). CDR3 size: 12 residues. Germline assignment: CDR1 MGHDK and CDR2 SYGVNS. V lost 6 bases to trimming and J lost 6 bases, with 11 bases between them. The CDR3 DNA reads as TGTGCCAGCAGACAGGGTCTGGATGGCTACACCTTC. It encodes CASRQGLDGYTF.

CDR3 DNA sequence: TGTGCCAGCAGCCCGGACAGGGGATTCTATGGCTACACCTTC. Amino acid sequence: CASSPDRGFYGYTF. The V call is TRBV7-6, the J call TRBJ1-2, with 9 bases that match TRBD1. J gave up 4 bases and V 5 bases, and 5 bases lay outside the gene matches. CDR1 is SGHVS and CDR2 is FNYEAQ in the germline V gene. The CDR3 length is 14 residues.

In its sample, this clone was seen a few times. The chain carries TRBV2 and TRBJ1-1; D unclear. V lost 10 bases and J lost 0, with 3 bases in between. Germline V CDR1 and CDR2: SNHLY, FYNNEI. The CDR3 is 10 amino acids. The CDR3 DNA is TGTGCCAACATGAACACTGAAGCTTTCTTT. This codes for CANMNTEAFF.

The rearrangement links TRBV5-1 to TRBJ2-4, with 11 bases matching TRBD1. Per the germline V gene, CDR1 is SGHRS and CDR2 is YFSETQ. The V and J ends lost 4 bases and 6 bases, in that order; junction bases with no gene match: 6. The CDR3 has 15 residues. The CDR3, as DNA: TGCGCCAGCAGCCCGGGACAGGGGGGAACAAACATTCAGTACTTC. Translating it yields CASSPGQGGTNIQYF. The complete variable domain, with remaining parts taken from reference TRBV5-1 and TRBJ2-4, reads KAGVTQTPRYLIKTRGQQVTLSCSPISGHRSVSWYQQTPGQGLQFLFEYFSETQRNKGNFPGRFSGRQFSNSRSEMNVSTLELGDSALYLCASSPGQGGTNIQYFGAGTRLSVL.

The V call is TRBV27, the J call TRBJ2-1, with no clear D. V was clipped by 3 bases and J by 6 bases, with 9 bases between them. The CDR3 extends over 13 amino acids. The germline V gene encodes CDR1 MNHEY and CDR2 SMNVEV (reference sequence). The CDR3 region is CASSFYGGNEQFF. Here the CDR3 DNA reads TGTGCCAGCAGTTTCTATGGCGGCAATGAGCAGTTCTTC.

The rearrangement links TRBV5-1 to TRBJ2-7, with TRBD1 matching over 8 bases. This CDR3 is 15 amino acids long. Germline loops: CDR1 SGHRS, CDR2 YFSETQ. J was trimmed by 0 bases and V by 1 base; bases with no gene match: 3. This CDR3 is CASSLRGQGSYEQYF. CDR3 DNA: TGCGCCAGCAGCTTGCGCGGACAGGGCTCCTACGAGCAGTACTTC.

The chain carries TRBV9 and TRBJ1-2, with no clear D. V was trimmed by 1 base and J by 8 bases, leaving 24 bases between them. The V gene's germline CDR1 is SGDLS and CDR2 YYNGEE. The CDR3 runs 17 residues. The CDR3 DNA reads TGTGCCAGCAGCGTACCCATGGGAAGCGGTATTAGATGGGGCTACACCTTC. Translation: CASSVPMGSGIRWGYTF.

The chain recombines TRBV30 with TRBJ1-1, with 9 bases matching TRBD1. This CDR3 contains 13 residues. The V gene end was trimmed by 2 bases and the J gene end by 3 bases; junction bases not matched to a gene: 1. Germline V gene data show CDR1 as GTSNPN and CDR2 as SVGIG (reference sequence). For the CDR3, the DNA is TGTGCCTGGAGTTGGGACAGGGACACTGAAGCTTTCTTT. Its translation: CAWSWDRDTEAFF.

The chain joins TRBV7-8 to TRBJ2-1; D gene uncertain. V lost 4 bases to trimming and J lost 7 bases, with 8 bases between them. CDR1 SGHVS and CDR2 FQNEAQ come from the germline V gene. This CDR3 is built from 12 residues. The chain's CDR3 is CASSSITNEQFF. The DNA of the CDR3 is TGTGCCAGCAGCTCAATCACTAATGAGCAGTTCTTC.

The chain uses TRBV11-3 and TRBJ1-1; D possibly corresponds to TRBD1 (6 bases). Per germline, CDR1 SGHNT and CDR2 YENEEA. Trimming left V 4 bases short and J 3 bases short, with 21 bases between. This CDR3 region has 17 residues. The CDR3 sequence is CASSSRNPQGYYTEAFF. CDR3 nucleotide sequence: TGTGCCAGCAGCTCCCGGAACCCGCAGGGGTATTACACTGAAGCTTTCTTT.

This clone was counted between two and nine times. CDR3 sequence reads: CASSYGRPYEQYF. CDR3 sequence (DNA): TGTGCCAGCAGTTACGGGCGGCCCTACGAGCAGTACTTC. The rearrangement joins TRBV5-3 to TRBJ2-7; D remains ambiguous. TRBV5-3 is an ORF; its function is uncertain. This CDR3 has 13 residues. The germline V and J ends were trimmed by 8 bases and 2 bases, with 14 bases remaining between them.

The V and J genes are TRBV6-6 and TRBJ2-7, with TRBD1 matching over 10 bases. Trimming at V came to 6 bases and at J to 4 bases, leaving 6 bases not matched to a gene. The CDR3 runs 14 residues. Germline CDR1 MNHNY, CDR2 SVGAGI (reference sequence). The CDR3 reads CASRVGQGGYEQYF. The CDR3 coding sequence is TGTGCCAGCAGAGTCGGACAGGGGGGATACGAGCAGTACTTC.

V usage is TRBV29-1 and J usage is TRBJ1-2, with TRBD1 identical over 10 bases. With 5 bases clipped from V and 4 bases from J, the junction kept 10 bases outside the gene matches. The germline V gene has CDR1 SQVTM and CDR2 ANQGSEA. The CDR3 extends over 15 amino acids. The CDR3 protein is CSVFLSGTGVYGYTF. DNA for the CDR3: TGCAGCGTTTTCTTGTCCGGGACAGGGGTCTATGGCTACACCTTC.

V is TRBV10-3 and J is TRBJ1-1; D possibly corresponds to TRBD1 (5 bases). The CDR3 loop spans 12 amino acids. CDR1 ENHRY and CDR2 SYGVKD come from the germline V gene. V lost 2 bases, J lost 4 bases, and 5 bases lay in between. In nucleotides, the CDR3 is TGTGCCATCAGTGAGGGGGGCACTGAAGCTTTCTTT. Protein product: CAISEGGTEAFF.

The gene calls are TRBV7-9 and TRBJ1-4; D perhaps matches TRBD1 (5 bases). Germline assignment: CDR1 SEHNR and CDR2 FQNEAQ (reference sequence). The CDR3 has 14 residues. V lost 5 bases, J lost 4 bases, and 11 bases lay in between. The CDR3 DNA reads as TGTGCCAGCAGCCCAGGACACTATAATGAAAAACTGTTTTTT. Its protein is CASSPGHYNEKLFF.

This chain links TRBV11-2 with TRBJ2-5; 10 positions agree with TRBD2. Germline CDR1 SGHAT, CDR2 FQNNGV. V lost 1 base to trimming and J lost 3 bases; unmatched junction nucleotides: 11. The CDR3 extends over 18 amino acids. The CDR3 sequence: CASSLGASGGRMEETQYF. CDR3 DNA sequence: TGTGCCAGCAGCTTAGGGGCTAGCGGGGGCAGGATGGAAGAGACCCAGTACTTC.

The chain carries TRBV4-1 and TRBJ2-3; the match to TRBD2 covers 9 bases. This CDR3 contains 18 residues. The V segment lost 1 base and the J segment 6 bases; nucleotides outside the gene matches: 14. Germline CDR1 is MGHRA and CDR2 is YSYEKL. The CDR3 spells CASSQAGGSGSYDDTQYF. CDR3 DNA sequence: TGCGCCAGCAGCCAAGCCGGGGGTAGCGGGAGTTATGACGATACGCAGTATTTT.

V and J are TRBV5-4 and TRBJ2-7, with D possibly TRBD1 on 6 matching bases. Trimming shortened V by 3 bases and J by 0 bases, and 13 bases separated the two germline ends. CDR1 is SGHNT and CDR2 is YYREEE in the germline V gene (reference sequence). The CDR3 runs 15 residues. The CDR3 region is CASSYTGFSSYEQYF. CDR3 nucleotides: TGTGCCAGCAGCTATACAGGGTTCAGCTCCTACGAGCAGTACTTC.